This passage covers 19 T cell receptor beta chains from one sample sequenced in a study of cytomegalovirus exposure and HLA in healthy donors. This table comes from immunoSEQ multiplex PCR, and its TCRdb copy is limited to in-frame clones, with some not included. The top ten clones hold 1.7% of a sample with about 64,000 clones, around nine tenths of them seen once. The sample consisted of PBMCs. The source of these receptors is a woman younger than 30 in good health and CMV-seronegative.

The chain recombines TRBV5-1 with TRBJ2-6; the D gene is possibly TRBD2 (5 bases). This CDR3 spans 16 amino acids. Germline V CDR1 and CDR2: SGHRS, YFSETQ. Trimming cost V 0 bases and J 2 bases, with 9 bases left between them. DNA of the CDR3: TGCGCCAGCAGCTTGGCCGGGGAACCTGGGGCCAACGTCCTGACTTTC. It codes for CASSLAGEPGANVLTF.

J is TRBJ1-6 and V is TRBV10-3; the D is unclear. Germline V CDR1 and CDR2: ENHRY, SYGVKD. The CDR3 is 15 amino acids. The germline V and J ends were trimmed by 2 bases and 10 bases, with 15 bases remaining between them. The CDR3 DNA is TGTGCCATCAGTGAGGGAGGGAGGGCCGGCTCACCCCTCCACTTT. Translation: CAISEGGRAGSPLHF.

V is TRBV6-5 and J is TRBJ2-7; 9 positions match TRBD2. Germline CDR1 and CDR2: MNHEY and SVGAGI. The CDR3 totals 15 residues. V lost 2 bases to trimming and J lost 6 bases; unmatched junction nucleotides: 8. The CDR3 reads CASSYGGGAVSEQYF. The CDR3 nucleotides read TGTGCCAGCAGTTACGGCGGGGGGGCGGTGAGCGAGCAGTACTTC.

Only a few counts were recorded for this clone. The V and J genes are TRBV21-1 and TRBJ2-1; the table names TRBD2, a call not compared with the DNA. TRBV21-1 is a listed pseudogene. CDR3 length: 17 residues. The CDR3 loop reads CASSKVGAGGTYNEQFF. In nucleotides, the CDR3 is TGTGCCAGCAGCAAAGTAGGAGCGGGGGGCACCTACAATGAGCAGTTCTTC.

The chain uses TRBV2 and TRBJ2-7; 10 nucleotides agree with TRBD1. The CDR3 loop spans 14 amino acids. The trim removed 6 bases at V and 4 bases at J, leaving 6 bases unmatched. CDR1 and CDR2 (germline): SNHLY, FYNNEI. CDR3 nucleotides: TGTGCCAGCAGGAAGACAGGGGGCTCGTACGAGCAGTACTTC. It specifies CASRKTGGSYEQYF.

The chain recombines TRBV7-2 with TRBJ2-1; maybe TRBD2 (5 bases). The CDR3 is made up of 12 amino acids. V was trimmed by 1 base and J by 16 bases, leaving 14 bases between them. Germline CDR1 SGHTA, CDR2 FQGNSA. In DNA, the CDR3 is TGTGCCAGCAGCTTAGATGGACGGCCGGGATTCTTC. It specifies CASSLDGRPGFF.

This clone was recorded only once. The chain combines TRBV7-9 with TRBJ2-7; 7 positions match TRBD1. Germline V gene sequence: CDR1 SEHNR, CDR2 FQNEAQ (reference sequence). Losses at the gene ends were 5 bases for V and 1 base for J; bases not matched to a gene: 8. This CDR3 has 15 amino acids. The CDR3 bases are TGTGCCAGCAGCCTCCGAGGGACAGAATCCTACGAGCAGTACTTC. Translation gives CASSLRGTESYEQYF.

The sample holds one count of this clone. The chain joins TRBV19 to TRBJ2-2, with 12 bases identical to TRBD2. CDR3 length: 16 amino acids. With 10 bases clipped from V and 6 bases from J, the junction kept 12 bases outside the gene matches. Per germline, CDR1 LNHDA and CDR2 SQIVND (reference sequence). CDR3 DNA: TGTGCCACCTCAGATGGACTAGCGGGGTTTGCCGGGGAGCTGTTTTTT. It encodes CATSDGLAGFAGELFF.

V and J are TRBV4-1 and TRBJ1-5, with TRBD1 matching over 7 bases. V was pared by 0 bases and J by 1 base, with 9 bases of the junction left unmatched. The CDR3 consists of 18 residues. Germline CDR1 and CDR2: MGHRA and YSYEKL. The CDR3 region is CASSQDLPGQASNQPQHF. The DNA of the CDR3 is TGCGCCAGCAGCCAAGATCTGCCAGGACAGGCGAGCAATCAGCCCCAGCATTTT.

The chain employs TRBV4-3 and TRBJ1-5; 8 bases map to TRBD1. Germline loops: CDR1 LGHNA, CDR2 YSLEER. CDR3 size: 15 residues. With V trimmed by 4 bases and J by 8 bases, 10 bases remained unmatched. In DNA form, the CDR3 reads TGCGCCAGCAGCCCGACCGGGACAGGCCGGGAGCCCCAGCATTTT. It encodes CASSPTGTGREPQHF.

The CDR3 DNA reads as TGTGCCAGCAGCCCCCCTGGCGGGAGGTACAATGAGCAGTTCTTC. Translating it yields CASSPPGGRYNEQFF. This chain joins TRBV7-9 and TRBJ2-1; 8 nucleotides line up with TRBD2. Germline loops: CDR1 SEHNR, CDR2 FQNEAQ (reference sequence). This CDR3 is 15 amino acids long. J lost 4 bases, V lost 5 bases, and 7 bases had no gene match.

The chain uses TRBV30 and TRBJ2-5, with 13 bases that match TRBD2. The CDR3 length is 16 residues. The V segment lost 2 bases and the J segment 5 bases; nucleotides outside the gene matches: 8. Per germline, CDR1 GTSNPN and CDR2 SVGIG (reference sequence). CDR3 nucleotides: TGTGCCTGGAGTAGTACTAGCGGGGGGGCGGTCGAGACCCAGTACTTC. Translating gives CAWSSTSGGAVETQYF.

The CDR3 here is CASSGRAKDTQYF. The CDR3 nucleotides are TGTGCCAGCAGCGGGAGGGCCAAAGATACGCAGTATTTT. The J gene is TRBJ2-3, the V gene TRBV28, with TRBD2 matching over 8 bases. Germline V gene sequence: CDR1 MDHEN, CDR2 SYDVKM. The CDR3 loop spans 13 amino acids. Trimming cost V 6 bases and J 5 bases; bases outside gene matches: 4.

This chain links TRBV11-2 with TRBJ1-3, with a possible D match to TRBD1 (6 bases). Trimming stripped 3 bases from V and 0 bases from J, with 9 bases between. The germline V gene encodes CDR1 SGHAT and CDR2 FQNNGV. This CDR3 spans 15 amino acids. CDR3 bases: TGTGCCAGCAGCTTGAGGACAGACTCTGGAAACACCATATATTTT. Translating it yields CASSLRTDSGNTIYF.

This clone appeared a single time. This chain joins TRBV11-3 and TRBJ2-2; 9 bases map to TRBD2. With V trimmed by 4 bases and J by 6 bases, 3 bases remained unmatched. Germline CDR1 reads SGHNT; CDR2 reads YENEEA. The length of the CDR3 is 14 residues. The DNA of the CDR3 is TGTGCCAGCAGCTGGGGGACTAGCCCCGGGGAGCTGTTTTTT. Its translation is CASSWGTSPGELFF.

The J gene is TRBJ1-1, the V gene TRBV6-5; D unresolved. The CDR3 extends over 14 amino acids. V was cut by 0 bases and J by 11 bases, with 16 bases left in between. Per the germline V gene, CDR1 is MNHEY and CDR2 is SVGAGI. DNA of the CDR3: TGTGCCAGCAGTTACTCCGGGGTTTCAGTTGGCGCTTTCTTT. This gives the protein CASSYSGVSVGAFF.

The chain uses TRBV28 and TRBJ1-5; 8 bases map to TRBD1. Germline V gene sequence: CDR1 MDHEN, CDR2 SYDVKM. V lost 7 bases and J lost 5; bases outside the gene matches: 10. The CDR3 contains 15 residues. The CDR3 loop reads CASNWQGALYQPQHF. For the CDR3, the DNA is TGTGCCAGCAACTGGCAGGGGGCTTTGTATCAGCCCCAGCATTTT. The entire variable domain, with the rest obtained from reference TRBV28 and TRBJ1-5, is as follows: DVKVTQSSRYLVKRTGEKVFLECVQDMDHENMFWYRQDPGLGLRLIYFSYDVKMKEKGDIPEGYSVSREKKERFSLILESASTNQTSMYLCASNWQGALYQPQHFGDGTRLSIL.

The V call is TRBV6-4, the J call TRBJ2-2; weak D call: TRBD2 (5 bases). The CDR3 runs 15 residues. Germline V gene data show CDR1 as MRHNA and CDR2 as SNTAGT. V was clipped by 6 bases and J by 3 bases, with 14 bases between them. CDR3 protein: CASSIGLADTGELFF. CDR3 bases: TGTGCCAGCAGCATTGGACTGGCTGACACCGGGGAGCTGTTTTTT.

This chain uses TRBV6-4 with TRBJ2-1; TRBD1 agrees at 8 bases. The CDR3 totals 15 residues. With 10 bases clipped from V and 7 bases from J, the junction kept 15 bases outside the gene matches. Germline CDR1 and CDR2: MRHNA and SNTAGT. Written as DNA, the CDR3 is TGTGCCACCATGAAACAGGGGGATGTTTCGAATGAGCAGTTCTTC. As protein: CATMKQGDVSNEQFF.